This TCR beta chain was recorded in a study of T cell repertoires in cytomegalovirus infection. This clonotype has a count of ten or more. TCRdb redid the calling of the reads with MiXCR, one entry per CDR3 protein. The sample yields around 270,000 distinct CDR3 sequences, 9.1% seen once. From germline, CDR1 is SGHTA and CDR2 FQGNSA. Trimming removed 5 bases from V and 2 bases from J; junction bases left unmatched: 3. The length of the CDR3 is 14 residues. The source of this sequence is a human donor in good health (CMV status not recorded). Some clones in this sample may be carry-over from other donors' samples. The V and J genes are TRBV7-2 and TRBJ1-1; 9 bases fit TRBD1. Sequences were obtained from PBMCs. CDR3 DNA sequence: TGTGCCAGCAGCCAGGACAGGGGCAACACTGAAGCTTTCTTT. Its protein product is CASSQDRGNTEAFF.